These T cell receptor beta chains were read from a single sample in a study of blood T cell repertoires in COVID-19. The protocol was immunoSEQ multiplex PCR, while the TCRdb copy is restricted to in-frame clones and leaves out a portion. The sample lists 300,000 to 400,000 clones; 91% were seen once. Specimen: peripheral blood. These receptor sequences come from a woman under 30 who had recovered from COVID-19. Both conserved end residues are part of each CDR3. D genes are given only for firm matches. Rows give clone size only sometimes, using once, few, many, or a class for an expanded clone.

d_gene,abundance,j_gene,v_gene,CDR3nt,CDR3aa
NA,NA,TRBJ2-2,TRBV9,TGTGCCAGCAGCGTGTCCCGGGACATTGCGAACACCGGGGAGCTGTTTTTT,CASSVSRDIANTGELFF
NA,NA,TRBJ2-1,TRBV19,TGTGCCAGTGACCAGGCGGGACCAGTGTTCTTC,CASDQAGPVFF
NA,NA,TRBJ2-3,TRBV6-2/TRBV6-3,TGTGCCAGCAGTTTTAGTTCGACAGATACGCAGTATTTT,CASSFSSTDTQYF
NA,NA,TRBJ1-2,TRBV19,TGTGCCAGTAGAACCCACGCAGGGGACTATGGCTACACCTTC,CASRTHAGDYGYTF
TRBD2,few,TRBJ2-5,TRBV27,TGTGCCAGCAAACCCAGCGGGAGTTGGGAGACCCAGTACTTC,CASKPSGSWETQYF
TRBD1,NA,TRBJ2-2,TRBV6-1,TGTGCCAGCAGAGAAACAGGGGGCTTCTCCGGGGAGCTGTTTTTT,CASRETGGFSGELFF
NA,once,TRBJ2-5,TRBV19,TGTGCCAGTTCTTCTGGAGGGTCAAGGGGCCAGTACTTC,CASSSGGSRGQYF
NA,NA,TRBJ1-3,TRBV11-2,TGTGCCAGCACCACAGGCAGGGGCAGGTCTGGAAACACCATATATTTT,CASTTGRGRSGNTIYF
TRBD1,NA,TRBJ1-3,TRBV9,TGTGCCAGCAGCGACCCCATAACAGGGGTCTCTGGAAACACCATATATTTT,CASSDPITGVSGNTIYF
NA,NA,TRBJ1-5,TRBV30,TGTGCCTGGAAAGGACAGAGTAGCAATCAGCCCCAGCATTTT,CAWKGQSSNQPQHF
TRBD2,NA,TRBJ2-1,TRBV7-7,TGTGCCAGCAGCTTAGTGGCGGGAGGGTCTAATGAGCAGTTCTTC,CASSLVAGGSNEQFF
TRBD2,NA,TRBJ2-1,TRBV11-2,TGTGCCAGCAGCTTAGATCGACTAGCGGGTGCCGAGCAGTTCTTC,CASSLDRLAGAEQFF
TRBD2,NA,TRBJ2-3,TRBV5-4,TGTGCCAGCAGCTTGGCTAGCGGTTACACAGATACGCAGTATTTT,CASSLASGYTDTQYF
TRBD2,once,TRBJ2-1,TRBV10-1,TGCGCCAGCAGTGAGTCGACTAGCGGGCTATACAATGAGCAGTTCTTC,CASSESTSGLYNEQFF
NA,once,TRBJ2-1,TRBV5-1,TGCGCCAGCAGCTTATTAGACGGGGGGCTAGGTGAGCAGTTCTTC,CASSLLDGGLGEQFF
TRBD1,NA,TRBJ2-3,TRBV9,TGTGCCAGCAGCGCCCCGGGACAGGGGCTCCTCCCTAGCACAGATACGCAGTATTTT,CASSAPGQGLLPSTDTQYF
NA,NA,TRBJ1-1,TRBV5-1,TGCGCCAGCAGTAAACAGGAGAACACTGAAGCTTTCTTT,CASSKQENTEAFF
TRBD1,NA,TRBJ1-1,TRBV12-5,TGTGCTAGTGGTTTGCCCTCCGGGACAGGGGGCGCGGACACTGAAGCTTTCTTT,CASGLPSGTGGADTEAFF
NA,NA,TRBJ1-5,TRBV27,TGTGCCAGCATTAAACGAAGGGGACAATATAGCAATCAGCCCCAGCATTTT,CASIKRRGQYSNQPQHF
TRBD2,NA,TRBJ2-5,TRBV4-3,TGCGCCAGCAGCCGACGAGCGGGAGGGCCTCAAGAGACCCAGTACTTC,CASSRRAGGPQETQYF
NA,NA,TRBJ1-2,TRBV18,TGTGCCAGCTCACGGCTTAACGATGGCTACACCTTC,CASSRLNDGYTF
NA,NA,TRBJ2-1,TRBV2,TGTGCCAGCAGTTTCAGGAGCGGACGATCTTACAATGAGCAGTTCTTC,CASSFRSGRSYNEQFF
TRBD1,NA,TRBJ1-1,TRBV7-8,TGTGCCAGCAGCCCTTCGGGACAGGGTCGGCACACTGAAGCTTTCTTT,CASSPSGQGRHTEAFF
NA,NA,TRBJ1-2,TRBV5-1,TGCGCCAGCAGCCCCATTGGACGGGGGGATGGCTACACCTTC,CASSPIGRGDGYTF
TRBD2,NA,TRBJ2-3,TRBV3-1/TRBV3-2,TGTGCCAGCAGTAGCGGGGCTAGCACAGATACGCAGTATTTT,CASSSGASTDTQYF
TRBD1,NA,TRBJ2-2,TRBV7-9,TGTGCCGTCGAGGGGGCGGCCGGGGAGCTGTTTTTT,CAVEGAAGELFF